This TCR beta chain was captured in a study of CD8 T cells in ankylosing spondylitis. Study-wide results and limits: In synovial fluid and blood from reactive arthritis, some motif variants were previously reported.

This clonotype has more than one count but fewer than ten. Its antigen remains unknown. In making TCR beta libraries, quantitative 5'-RACE with molecular barcodes was used. From the 5' RACE reads, TCRdb called clonotypes with MiXCR, one entry per CDR3 protein. The sample lists about 150,000 distinct CDR3 sequences, approximately 32% occurring once. Losses at the gene ends were 5 bases for V and 9 bases for J; bases not matched to a gene: 7. CDR1 LNHNV and CDR2 YYDKDF come from the germline V gene (reference sequence). CDR3 length: 13 residues. Specimen: synovial fluid, either unsorted or a sorted T cell fraction (not recorded which). This chain joins TRBV15 and TRBJ1-5, with 7 bases identical to TRBD1. The clonotype was recovered from a male donor with ankylosing spondylitis. Written as DNA, the CDR3 is TGTGCCACCAGCGGGTCAGGGGGGAGGCCCCAGCATTTT. It translates to CATSGSGGRPQHF. Looking up the rest from reference TRBV15 and TRBJ1-5 gives the full variable domain: DAMVIQNPRYQVTQFGKPVTLSCSQTLNHNVMYWYQQKSSQAPKLLFHYYDKDFNNEADTPDNFQSRRPNTSFCFLDIRSPGLGDTAMYLCATSGSGGRPQHFGDGTRLSIL.